Below, 32 T cell receptor beta chains from the same sample are listed, as sequenced in a study of cytomegalovirus exposure and HLA in healthy donors. PCR involved 60 Vbeta and 13 Jbeta primers. Generated by immunoSEQ multiplex PCR, the TCRdb table keeps only in-frame clones and is missing some. The data contain 99,000 or so clones, 65% to 80% of them singletons. Sequenced input: PBMCs. The receptors shown here come from a male donor in good health and CMV-seronegative.

V is TRBV28 and J is TRBJ2-7, with TRBD2 matching over 7 bases. The CDR3 length is 16 residues. Germline V gene lookup returns CDR1 MDHEN and CDR2 SYDVKM. The ends lost 2 bases at V and 0 bases at J; junction bases unmatched: 7. CDR3 coding DNA: TGTGCCAGCAGTTTACCGCCTAGCGGTATCTCCTACGAGCAGTACTTC. Protein: CASSLPPSGISYEQYF.

The gene calls are TRBV27 and TRBJ1-1; a weak D match, TRBD1 (5 bases). The germline V gene has CDR1 MNHEY and CDR2 SMNVEV (reference sequence). The V end was cut by 2 bases, the J end by 4 bases, with 11 bases between. CDR3 length equals 14 residues. This CDR3 is CASSLRGLVTEAFF. CDR3 in DNA: TGTGCCAGCAGTTTAAGGGGTTTGGTCACTGAAGCTTTCTTT.

The chain employs TRBV30 and TRBJ1-1, with D possibly being TRBD1 (5 bases). CDR1 GTSNPN and CDR2 SVGIG come from the germline V gene (reference sequence). The V gene lost 2 bases and the J gene lost 3 bases, with 13 bases spanning the gap. This CDR3 contains 14 residues. The CDR3 is CAWSLTRGYTEAFF. The CDR3 bases are TGTGCCTGGAGTCTGACGCGGGGCTACACTGAAGCTTTCTTT. The whole variable domain, filled in from reference TRBV30 and TRBJ1-1, reads SQTIHQWPATLVQPVGSPLSLECTVEGTSNPNLYWYRQAAGRGLQLLFYSVGIGQISSEVPQNLSASRPQDRQFILSSKKLLLSDSGFYLCAWSLTRGYTEAFFGQGTRLTVV.

This chain joins TRBV30 and TRBJ2-7; possible D gene TRBD2, 6 bases. This CDR3 contains 13 residues. Germline V gene lookup returns CDR1 GTSNPN and CDR2 SVGIG (reference sequence). Trimming left V 8 bases short and J 1 base short, with 15 bases between. The CDR3 protein is CALGLGGSYEQYF. DNA of the CDR3: TGTGCCCTCGGACTGGGGGGATCCTACGAGCAGTACTTC.

The V call is TRBV6-4, the J call TRBJ2-3, with D uncertain. Looked up from germline, CDR1 is MRHNA and CDR2 is SNTAGT. With 4 bases removed from V and 0 bases from J, the gap between germline ends came to 17 bases. The CDR3 extends over 17 amino acids. The CDR3 region has the DNA TGTGCCAGCAGTGTCCCTGTTCGTGGCGGTAGCACAGATACGCAGTATTTT. Its protein product is CASSVPVRGGSTDTQYF.

This clone was recorded a few times. CDR3 sequence (DNA): TGTGCCAGCAGTGAGGCGGGATGGACAGATACGCAGTATTTT. Amino acids: CASSEAGWTDTQYF. This chain connects TRBV6-4 to TRBJ2-3, with a tentative D call TRBD2 (6 bases). The CDR3 length is 14 residues. Germline V CDR1 and CDR2: MRHNA, SNTAGT. The V gene lost 3 bases and the J gene lost 3 bases, with 10 bases spanning the gap.

The chain joins TRBV27 to TRBJ1-1; D possibly corresponds to TRBD1 (5 bases). The germline gives CDR1 MNHEY, CDR2 SMNVEV (reference sequence). The V end lost 2 bases, the J end lost 7 bases, and 14 bases lay between the germline ends. The CDR3 consists of 14 residues. The CDR3 DNA follows: TGTGCCAGCAGTTTACAAGGGGCGCATAGTGAAGCTTTCTTT. It encodes CASSLQGAHSEAFF.

This clone was detected once. The chain is built from TRBV28 and TRBJ2-5; D not certain. In germline, CDR1 is MDHEN, CDR2 SYDVKM. V was trimmed by 3 bases and J by 1 base, leaving 6 bases between them. The length of the CDR3 is 13 residues. The CDR3 sequence is CASSLSVQETQYF. CDR3 DNA: TGTGCCAGCAGTTTGAGTGTCCAAGAGACCCAGTACTTC. The entire variable domain, with the rest obtained from reference TRBV28 and TRBJ2-5, is as follows: DVKVTQSSRYLVKRTGEKVFLECVQDMDHENMFWYRQDPGLGLRLIYFSYDVKMKEKGDIPEGYSVSREKKERFSLILESASTNQTSMYLCASSLSVQETQYFGPGTRLLVL.

This chain joins TRBV9 and TRBJ2-7; 11 bases are a match to TRBD2. V dropped 4 bases and J dropped 6; count of bases not matched to a gene: 9. The CDR3 extends over 15 amino acids. Germline assignment: CDR1 SGDLS and CDR2 YYNGEE. In nucleotides, the CDR3 is TGTGCCAGCAGCCTCCGACTAGCGGGGATAGGCGAGCAGTACTTC. Protein sequence: CASSLRLAGIGEQYF.

The rearrangement links TRBV27 to TRBJ1-1; D not certain. The CDR3 is 11 amino acids. Trimming took 4 bases from V and 8 from J, leaving 8 bases between them. Germline CDR1 is MNHEY and CDR2 is SMNVEV (reference sequence). CDR3 bases: TGTGCCAGCAGTTGGGCTGGAGAAGCTTTCTTT. Encoded protein: CASSWAGEAFF.

The V call is TRBV2, the J call TRBJ2-1; TRBD2 is a possible D gene (6 bases). Between the trimmed V and J ends, which lost 3 bases and 3 bases, there was a span of 12 bases. Per germline, CDR1 SNHLY and CDR2 FYNNEI. The CDR3 has 15 residues. The DNA for the CDR3 is TGTGCCAGCAGTGAGGGCCTAGCGAGCTACAATGAGCAGTTCTTC. Translated, it gives CASSEGLASYNEQFF.

The gene calls are TRBV5-4 and TRBJ1-4; TRBD1 matches 9 bases. Losses at the gene ends were 4 bases for V and 0 bases for J; bases not matched to a gene: 7. The germline V gene has CDR1 SGHNT and CDR2 YYREEE (reference sequence). This CDR3 has 17 amino acids. Here the CDR3 reads CASSRQGGLTTNEKLFF. The CDR3 nucleotides read TGTGCCAGCAGCCGACAGGGGGGGTTAACAACTAATGAAAAACTGTTTTTT.

The chain joins TRBV6-5 to TRBJ2-3; 7 nucleotides match TRBD2. Germline-derived CDR1 and CDR2 are MNHEY and SVGAGI. J gave up 2 bases and V 4 bases, and 3 bases lay outside the gene matches. The CDR3 is 14 amino acids. CDR3: CASSLTSTTDTQYF. The CDR3 region has the DNA TGTGCCAGCAGTTTGACTAGCACCACAGATACGCAGTATTTT.

The table lists this clone with a count of one. The chain is built from TRBV4-2 and TRBJ2-7; 10 bases are shared with TRBD1. The CDR3 has 14 residues. J lost 7 bases, V lost 1 base, and 4 bases had no gene match. Germline CDR1 reads LGHNA; CDR2 reads YNFKEQ. The CDR3 DNA reads TGTGCCAGCAGCCAAGGACAGGGGGCGTTGGAGCAGTACTTC. As protein: CASSQGQGALEQYF.

V gene TRBV5-1 combines with J gene TRBJ1-1, with 9 bases aligning to TRBD1. CDR1 is SGHRS and CDR2 is YFSETQ in the germline V gene. CDR3 size: 16 residues. V dropped 3 bases and J dropped 2; count of bases not matched to a gene: 8. Here the CDR3 DNA reads TGCGCCAGCAGCTCCAGGGACAGGGATATCAACACTGAAGCTTTCTTT. Its translation: CASSSRDRDINTEAFF.

The J gene is TRBJ2-7, the V gene TRBV4-2; maybe TRBD2 (5 bases). V lost 0 bases and J 2 bases, leaving 14 bases between the germline ends. Per the germline V gene, CDR1 is LGHNA and CDR2 is YNFKEQ. The CDR3 runs 16 residues. CDR3 residues: CASSQDNPDSTYEQYF. As DNA, the CDR3 is TGTGCCAGCAGCCAAGATAACCCGGACTCTACCTACGAGCAGTACTTC.

The chain employs TRBV27 and TRBJ1-5; D unclear. Germline V gives CDR1 MNHEY, CDR2 SMNVEV (reference sequence). The CDR3 loop spans 16 amino acids. The V end was cut by 10 bases, the J end by 6 bases, with 25 bases between. The CDR3: CATNVFGETCFQPQHF. The CDR3 coding sequence is TGTGCCACCAACGTCTTTGGGGAGACCTGCTTTCAGCCCCAGCATTTT.

Worth noting for this clone: Mismatch with germline at one junction end may stem from a read error. J is TRBJ2-4 and V is TRBV4-1; TRBD2 agrees at 10 bases. Germline CDR1 reads MGHRA; CDR2 reads YSYEKL. The CDR3 runs to 14 residues. CDR3: CASSQGQGSGRRDF. The CDR3 DNA sequence: TGCGCCAGCAGCCAGGGGCAGGGTAGCGGGAGGAGGGACTTC.

This clone was counted between two and nine times. The chain joins TRBV7-9 to TRBJ2-5; 11 nucleotides agree with TRBD2. The trim removed 4 bases at V and 0 bases at J, leaving 4 bases unmatched. This CDR3 comprises 16 residues. Germline assignment: CDR1 SEHNR and CDR2 FQNEAQ (reference sequence). The CDR3 reads CASSWGLAEDQETQYF. CDR3 nucleotide sequence: TGTGCCAGCAGCTGGGGACTAGCGGAGGACCAAGAGACCCAGTACTTC.

This clone was detected a few times. V is TRBV7-9 and J is TRBJ1-1; TRBD1 matches 7 bases. This CDR3 has 16 residues. The germline CDR1 and CDR2 sequences are SEHNR and FQNEAQ (reference sequence). With V trimmed by 0 bases and J by 1 base, 5 bases remained unmatched. The chain's CDR3 is CASSLAFGQENTEAFF. The CDR3 DNA follows: TGTGCCAGCAGCTTAGCGTTCGGACAGGAGAACACTGAAGCTTTCTTT.

The chain couples TRBV9 to TRBJ2-7; D not resolved. The length of the CDR3 is 15 residues. Looked up from germline, CDR1 is SGDLS and CDR2 is YYNGEE. The V and J ends lost 0 bases and 2 bases respectively, with 12 bases between them. CDR3 residues: CASSVATEPAYEQYF. The CDR3, as DNA: TGTGCCAGCAGCGTAGCTACTGAACCTGCCTACGAGCAGTACTTC.

A remark on this clone: Compared with germline, one end of the junction differs, possibly owing to a read error. The CDR3 loop is CSSSLLGAPYEQYF. For the CDR3, the DNA is TGTTCCAGCAGCTTACTTGGAGCTCCCTACGAGCAGTACTTC. The J gene is TRBJ2-7, the V gene TRBV7-9; D is unclear. The germline gives CDR1 SEHNR, CDR2 FQNEAQ (reference sequence). The CDR3 covers 14 residues. Looking up the rest from reference TRBV7-9 and TRBJ2-7 gives the full variable domain: DTGVSQNPRHKITKRGQNVTFRCDPISEHNRLYWYRQTLGQGPEFLTYFQNEAQLEKSRLLSDRFSAERPKGSFSTLEIQRTEQGDSAMYLCSSSLLGAPYEQYFGPGTRLTVT.

The V and J genes are TRBV28 and TRBJ2-1, with 9 bases lining up with TRBD2. Germline V lookup: CDR1 MDHEN, CDR2 SYDVKM. V trimming: 9 bases; J trimming: 7 bases; junction bases outside the gene matches: 7. The CDR3 extends over 13 amino acids. This CDR3 reads CASFSGRGNEQFF. CDR3 sequence (DNA): TGTGCCAGTTTTAGCGGGAGAGGGAATGAGCAGTTCTTC.

A few counts support this clone. The chain links TRBV6-1 to TRBJ2-7; D unresolved. V lost 6 bases, J lost 0 bases, and 12 bases lay in between. The germline CDR1 and CDR2 sequences are MNHNS and SASEGT. The CDR3 extends over 14 amino acids. DNA for the CDR3: TGTGCCAGCAGGGCCCCGTCCCGCTCCTACGAGCAGTACTTC. Protein sequence: CASRAPSRSYEQYF.

This chain joins TRBV5-6 and TRBJ2-3; D gene ambiguous. Between the trimmed V and J ends, which lost 2 bases and 0 bases, there was a span of 4 bases. Germline V lookup: CDR1 SGHDT, CDR2 YYEEEE. This CDR3 has 13 amino acids. As DNA, the CDR3 is TGTGCCAGCAGCTTAACAAGCACAGATACGCAGTATTTT. Its translation: CASSLTSTDTQYF. Full variable domain (missing parts from reference TRBV5-6 and TRBJ2-3): DAGVTQSPTHLIKTRGQQVTLRCSPKSGHDTVSWYQQALGQGPQFIFQYYEEEERQRGNFPDRFSGHQFPNYSSELNVNALLLGDSALYLCASSLTSTDTQYFGPGTRLTVL.

This chain uses TRBV10-2 with TRBJ2-1; 9 bases agree with TRBD1. The junction had 9 bases not matched to a gene; V was cut back by 8 bases and J by 4 bases. This CDR3 is built from 15 residues. Germline V gene sequence: CDR1 WSHSY, CDR2 SAAADI. The CDR3 is CASGGQGWRYNEQFF. In nucleotides, the CDR3 is TGCGCCAGCGGTGGACAGGGGTGGAGATACAATGAGCAGTTCTTC.

This clone was detected only once. V is TRBV21-1 and J is TRBJ1-5; the table's D call TRBD1 went unverified against the DNA. TRBV21-1 is a listed pseudogene. The length of the CDR3 is 14 residues. The CDR3 protein is CASSIRGLHQPQHF. For the CDR3, the DNA is TGTGCCAGCAGCATTAGGGGGTTGCATCAGCCCCAGCATTTT.

The gene calls are TRBV7-8 and TRBJ2-3; D ambiguous. CDR1 SGHVS and CDR2 FQNEAQ come from the germline V gene. CDR3 size: 13 residues. The V gene lost 5 bases and the J gene lost 7 bases, with 13 bases spanning the gap. The CDR3 bases are TGTGCCAGCAGCACAAACCGTGACAATACGCAGTATTTT. Its protein is CASSTNRDNTQYF.

This clone was seen more than once but under ten times. The chain joins TRBV6-5 to TRBJ1-3; D gene uncertain. The V gene lost 6 bases and the J gene lost 2 bases, with 8 bases spanning the gap. This CDR3 has 13 residues. Per germline, CDR1 MNHEY and CDR2 SVGAGI. The CDR3 DNA follows: TGTGCCAGCAGAACCCAGACTGGAAACACCATATATTTT. Amino acids: CASRTQTGNTIYF.

The genes are TRBV21-1 and TRBJ2-7; the tabulated D call, TRBD2, remains unverified against the DNA. TRBV21-1 is deemed a pseudogene. This CDR3 region has 19 residues. The CDR3 DNA reads as TGTGCCAGCAGCGCTCTTCCGGGACTAGCGGGGGTAAATTACTACGAGCAGTACTTC. Translation: CASSALPGLAGVNYYEQYF.

The gene calls are TRBV9 and TRBJ2-7; TRBD1 might be the D (6 bases). The V end was cut by 0 bases, the J end by 1 base, with 8 bases between. The CDR3 runs 14 residues. The germline CDR1 and CDR2 sequences are SGDLS and YYNGEE. This CDR3 is CASSVGTASYEQYF. CDR3 in DNA: TGTGCCAGCAGCGTAGGGACAGCATCCTACGAGCAGTACTTC.

The chain recombines TRBV10-3 with TRBJ2-1, with D hard to call. CDR1 and CDR2 from the germline V gene are ENHRY and SYGVKD. Trimming left V 10 bases short and J 0 bases short, with 13 bases between. The CDR3 length is 14 residues. CDR3 amino acids: CATSIGSSYNEQFF. The CDR3 DNA sequence: TGTGCCACCTCAATCGGTAGCTCCTACAATGAGCAGTTCTTC.